These T cell receptor beta chains were read from a single sample in a study of CD8+ T cells in alopecia areata. Only in-frame clones appear in the TCRdb table, and some are missing; sequencing was by immunoSEQ multiplex PCR. The table lists hundreds of thousands of clones, nearly 60% of them singletons. Material: CD4+ T cells sorted from blood, obtained at week 24, from a patient treated with tofacitinib. The receptors were gathered from a human donor with alopecia areata. The CDR3 runs from the conserved cysteine through the conserved F or W. The D gene is left open where the match is weak. Rows give clone size only sometimes, using once, few, many, or a class for an expanded clone.

TRBV7-6,NA,NA,TRBJ1-1,CASSRDSAGEGSTEAFF,TGTGCCAGCAGCCGAGACTCTGCAGGGGAAGGATCCACTGAAGCTTTCTTT
TRBV5-4,NA,TRBD1,TRBJ2-3,CASSLGQGGTDTQYF,TGTGCCAGCAGTCTGGGACAGGGAGGAACAGATACGCAGTATTTT
TRBV29-1,NA,NA,TRBJ2-7,CSVAQGSYEQYF,TGCAGCGTTGCGCAGGGATCCTACGAGCAGTACTTC
TRBV30,NA,TRBD2,TRBJ2-3,CAWSPGLAGASTDTQYF,TGTGCCTGGAGTCCGGGACTAGCGGGGGCTAGCACAGATACGCAGTATTTT
TRBV29-1,NA,TRBD2,TRBJ2-7,CSVDLGLADYEQYF,TGCAGCGTTGATCTGGGACTAGCGGACTACGAGCAGTACTTC
TRBV6-5,NA,NA,TRBJ1-4,CASTKTSGMGRF,TGTGCCAGCACAAAAACGAGCGGCATGGGCCGTTTT
TRBV23-1,NA,NA,TRBJ1-5,CASPTRGARPPQHF,TGCGCCAGCCCAACGCGGGGGGCAAGGCCGCCCCAGCATTTT
TRBV14,NA,TRBD1,TRBJ1-1,CASSQDRGRRAFF,TGTGCCAGCAGCCAAGACAGGGGGCGTCGGGCTTTCTTT
TRBV30,NA,NA,TRBJ2-1,CAWMSRDEQFF,TGTGCCTGGATGTCGAGGGATGAGCAGTTCTTC
TRBV7-2,NA,TRBD1,TRBJ2-5,CASSSRTGHQETQYF,TGTGCCAGCAGCTCCCGGACAGGGCACCAAGAGACCCAGTACTTC
TRBV7-9,NA,NA,TRBJ1-6,CASSGTPRDSPLHF,TGTGCCAGCAGCGGGACCCCTCGGGATTCACCCCTCCACTTT
TRBV5-1,NA,NA,TRBJ2-1,CASSLGQSSYNEQFF,TGCGCCAGCAGCTTGGGCCAGAGCTCCTACAATGAGCAGTTCTTC
TRBV29-1,NA,TRBD1,TRBJ2-2,CSVGFLPGQGSTGELFF,TGCAGCGTTGGCTTTCTACCGGGACAGGGGTCCACCGGGGAGCTGTTTTTT
TRBV30,NA,NA,TRBJ1-3,CAGTTGHPGNTIYF,TGTGCCGGGACTACAGGGCATCCTGGAAACACCATATATTTT
TRBV7-8,NA,NA,TRBJ2-5,CASSQGGSEETQYF,TGTGCCAGCAGCCAGGGAGGCTCCGAAGAGACCCAGTACTTC
TRBV2,NA,NA,TRBJ1-2,CASRDRGDGYTF,TGTGCCAGCAGGGACAGAGGGGATGGCTACACCTTC
TRBV5-1,NA,NA,TRBJ1-5,CASSPEGGGNQPQHF,TGCGCCAGCAGCCCTGAAGGCGGCGGGAATCAGCCCCAGCATTTT
TRBV5-1,NA,TRBD1,TRBJ2-7,CASSLAPGQGAYEQYF,TGCGCCAGCAGCTTGGCCCCGGGACAGGGGGCCTACGAGCAGTACTTC
TRBV7-9,NA,TRBD1,TRBJ2-3,CASSPTGFSTDTQYF,TGTGCCAGCAGCCCGACAGGGTTTAGCACAGATACGCAGTATTTT
TRBV30,few,NA,TRBJ2-7,CAVKGSSYEQYF,TGTGCCGTCAAGGGGAGCTCCTACGAGCAGTACTTC
TRBV2,few,NA,TRBJ2-1,CASSVDSRSYNEQFF,TGTGCCAGCAGCGTGGACTCGAGGTCCTACAATGAGCAGTTCTTC
TRBV20-1,NA,NA,TRBJ2-7,CSAREPYEQYF,TGCAGTGCTAGGGAACCCTACGAGCAGTACTTC